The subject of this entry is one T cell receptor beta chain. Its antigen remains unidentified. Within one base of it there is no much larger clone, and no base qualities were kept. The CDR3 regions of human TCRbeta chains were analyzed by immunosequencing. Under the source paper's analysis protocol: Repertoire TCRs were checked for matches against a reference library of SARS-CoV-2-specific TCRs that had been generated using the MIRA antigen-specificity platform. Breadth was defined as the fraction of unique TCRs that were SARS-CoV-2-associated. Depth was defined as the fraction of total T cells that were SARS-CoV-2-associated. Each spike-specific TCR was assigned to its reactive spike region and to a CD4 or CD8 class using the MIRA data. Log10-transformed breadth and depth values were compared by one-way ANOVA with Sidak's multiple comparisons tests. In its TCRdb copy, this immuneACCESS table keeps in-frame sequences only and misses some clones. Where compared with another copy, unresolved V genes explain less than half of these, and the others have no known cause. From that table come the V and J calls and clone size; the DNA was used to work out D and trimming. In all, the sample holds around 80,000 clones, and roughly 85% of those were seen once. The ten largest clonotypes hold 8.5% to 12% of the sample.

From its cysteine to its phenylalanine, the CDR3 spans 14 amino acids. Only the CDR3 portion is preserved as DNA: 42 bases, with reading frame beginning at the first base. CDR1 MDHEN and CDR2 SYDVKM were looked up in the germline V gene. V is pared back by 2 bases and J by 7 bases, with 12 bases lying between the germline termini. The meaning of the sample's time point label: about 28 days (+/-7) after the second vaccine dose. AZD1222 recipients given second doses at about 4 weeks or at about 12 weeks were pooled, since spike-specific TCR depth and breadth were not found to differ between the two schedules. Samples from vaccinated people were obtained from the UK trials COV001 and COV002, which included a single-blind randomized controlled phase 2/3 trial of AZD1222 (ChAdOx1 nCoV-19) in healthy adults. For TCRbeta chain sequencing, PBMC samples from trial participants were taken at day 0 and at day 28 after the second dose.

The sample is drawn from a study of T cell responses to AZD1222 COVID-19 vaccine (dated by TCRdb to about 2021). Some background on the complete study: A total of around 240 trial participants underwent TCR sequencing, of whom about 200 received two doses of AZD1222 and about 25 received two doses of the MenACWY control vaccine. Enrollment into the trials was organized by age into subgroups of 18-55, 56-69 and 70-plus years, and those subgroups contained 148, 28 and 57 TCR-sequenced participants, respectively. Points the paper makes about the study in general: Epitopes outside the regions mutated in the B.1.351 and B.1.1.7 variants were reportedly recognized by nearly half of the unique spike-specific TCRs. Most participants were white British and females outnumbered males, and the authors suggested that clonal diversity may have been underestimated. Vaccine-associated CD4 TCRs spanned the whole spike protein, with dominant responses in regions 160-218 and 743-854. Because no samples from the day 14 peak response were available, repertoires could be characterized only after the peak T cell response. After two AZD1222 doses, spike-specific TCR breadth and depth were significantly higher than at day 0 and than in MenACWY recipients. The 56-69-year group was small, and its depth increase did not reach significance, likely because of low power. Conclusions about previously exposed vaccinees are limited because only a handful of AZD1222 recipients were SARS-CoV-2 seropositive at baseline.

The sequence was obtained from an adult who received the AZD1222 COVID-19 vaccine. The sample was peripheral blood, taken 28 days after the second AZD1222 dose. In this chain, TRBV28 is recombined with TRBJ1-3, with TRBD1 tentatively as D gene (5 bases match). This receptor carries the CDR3 CASSLDVGGNTIYF. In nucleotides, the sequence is TGTGCCAGCAGTTTAGACGTCGGGGGGAACACCATATATTTT.